This T cell receptor beta chain appears in the sequencing data of a study of vaccination and CD4 T cells after COVID-19. Overall study results and limits: SARS-CoV-2-reactive clonotype medians increased from roughly 19 to 38, not significantly.

Germline V gene data show CDR1 as MNHNS and CDR2 as SASEGT. The CDR3 consists of 16 residues. Noted treatment: approximately 9-day PBMC culture with coronavirus spike peptide pools or control peptides (ViraFEST assay). Oncomine TCR Beta short-read sequencing was applied to DNA from cultured CD4+ T cells. TCRdb independently ran MiXCR on the PCR reads; one entry per CDR3 protein. The sample lists more than 15,000 distinct CDR3 sequences, 45% to 65% occurring once. In the case of this clonotype: Its specificity is not known. Sequence at one end of the junction differs from germline and may be a read error.

The gene calls are TRBV6-1 and TRBJ2-3; 7 positions agree with TRBD2. This TCR derives from a human donor who had recovered from COVID-19. The specimen was CD4+ T cells from blood, cultured in vitro. The CDR3 reads CAISEPPAGFTDTQYF. The CDR3 DNA reads TGTGCCATCAGTGAGCCCCCAGCGGGATTCACAGATACGCAGTATTTT.